This note documents a single TCR beta chain sequence. Its antigen is still unknown. Relative to the germline gene, one junction end is altered; a read error may explain this. For sequencing of the TCRbeta CDR3 region, genomic DNA was extracted from the sorted cells. The immunoSEQ Assay was used to sequence the TCRbeta CDR3 regions. The table comes from immuneACCESS by way of TCRdb, which keeps in-frame sequences with V and J called. Part of the clones is missing from these tables; in studies checked, under half for an unresolved V gene and the rest for unknown reasons. Present in this sample are roughly 80,000 clones, around four fifths of which were seen just once. The ten largest account for 1.5% to 2% of the sample. The trial excluded patients who had a history of autoimmune disease or who were on systemic immunosuppression. Peripheral blood for TCR sequencing was drawn from every dose cohort at baseline, at cycle 4 day 1 and at cycle 7 day 1. Samples were obtained from an open-label, multicenter, first-in-human phase I dose-escalation trial of ivuxolimab. Adults with locally advanced or metastatic melanoma, renal cell carcinoma, hepatocellular carcinoma or head and neck squamous cell carcinoma were enrolled in the trial. Before TCR sequencing, CD4+ T cells and CD8+ T cells were sorted from peripheral blood as separate populations.

The data derive from a study of OX40 agonist ivuxolimab in advanced cancers. Regarding the research as a whole: Ivuxolimab was an agonistic, fully human IgG2 monoclonal antibody directed against OX40 (CD134), a costimulatory receptor. The point of sequencing TCRbeta in the periphery was to test whether ivuxolimab changed TCR sequence diversity and drove clonal T-cell expansion. Intravenous ivuxolimab was administered to patients every 2 weeks at six dose levels: 0.01, 0.1, 0.3, 1.5, 3 and 10 mg/kg. Of the roughly 53 patients in dose escalation, 19 had hepatocellular carcinoma, around 15 had melanoma, 9 had renal cell carcinoma and 9 had head and neck cancer. In the dose-escalation cohort, 65% to 90% of patients were male, and the mean age was approximately 60 years, with a range of roughly 23 to 85. Partial responses occurred in three dose-escalation patients: two with cutaneous melanoma and one with hepatocellular carcinoma. Patients were allowed to have had prior anti-PD-1, anti-PD-L1 or anti-CTLA-4 therapy, and approximately 41% of the dose-escalation patients had previously received checkpoint inhibitors. The paper reports the monotherapy dose-escalation portion (N of about 56 patients) of the phase I ivuxolimab trial. Here is what the overall study found, with its caveats: Low levels of normalized T-cell clonal expansion were also seen in some patients who did not respond. At doses of 0.1 to 3.0 mg/kg, clonal expansion of both CD4+ and CD8+ T cells in blood was seen between baseline and week 6. After ivuxolimab, more expanded clones were found on average in CD8+ T cells than in CD4+ T cells. The antigen specificity of the peripheral T cells that underwent clonal expansion was not determined. Partial responders in the 0.1-3.0 mg/kg groups had among the lowest normalized peripheral clonal expansion, especially among CD8+ T cells.

The clonotype was recovered from an adult with an advanced solid tumor such as melanoma, head and neck, liver or kidney cancer. The material sequenced was CD4+ or CD8+ T cells sorted from blood, taken in a trial of the OX40 agonist ivuxolimab.

This receptor has the CDR3 CASSPGTRAWEDEQYF. The DNA reads TGTGCTAGCAGCCCCGGGACGAGGGCGTGGGAGGACGAGCAGTACTTC. The rearranged segments are TRBV7-7 and TRBJ2-7; TRBD2 is a weak D gene call, 6 bases matching. The CDR3 goes from the cysteine to the phenylalanine over 16 residues. The kept DNA is CDR3 alone, 48 bases in frame from the first base. The germline V gene (reference sequence) gives CDR1 as SSHAT and CDR2 as FNYEAQ.